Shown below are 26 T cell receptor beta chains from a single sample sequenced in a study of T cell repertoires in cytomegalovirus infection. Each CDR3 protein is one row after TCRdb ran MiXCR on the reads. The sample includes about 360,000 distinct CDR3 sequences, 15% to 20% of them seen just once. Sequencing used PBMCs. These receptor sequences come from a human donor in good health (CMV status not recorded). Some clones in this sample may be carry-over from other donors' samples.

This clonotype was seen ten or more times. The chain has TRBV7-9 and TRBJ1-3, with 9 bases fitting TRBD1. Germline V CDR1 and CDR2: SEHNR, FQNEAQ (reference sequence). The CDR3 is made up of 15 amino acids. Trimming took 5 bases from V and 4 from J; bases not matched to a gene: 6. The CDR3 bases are TGTGCCAGCAGCCAAACAGGGGGCGAAGGAAACACCATATATTTT. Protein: CASSQTGGEGNTIYF.

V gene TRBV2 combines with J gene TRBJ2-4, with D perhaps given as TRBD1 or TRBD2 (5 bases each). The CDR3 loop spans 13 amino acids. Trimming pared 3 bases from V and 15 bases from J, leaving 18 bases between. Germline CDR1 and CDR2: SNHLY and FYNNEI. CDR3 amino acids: CASSDYGTPSRYF. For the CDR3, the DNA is TGTGCCAGCAGTGACTACGGGACCCCCTCACGGTACTTC.

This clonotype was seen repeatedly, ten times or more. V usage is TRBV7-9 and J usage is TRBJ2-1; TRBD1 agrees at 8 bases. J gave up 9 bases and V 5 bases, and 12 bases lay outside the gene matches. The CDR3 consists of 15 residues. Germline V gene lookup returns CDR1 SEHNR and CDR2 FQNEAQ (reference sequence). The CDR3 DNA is TGTGCCAGCAGCACCGAAGGACAGGGATTCGGTGAGCAGTTCTTC. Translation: CASSTEGQGFGEQFF.

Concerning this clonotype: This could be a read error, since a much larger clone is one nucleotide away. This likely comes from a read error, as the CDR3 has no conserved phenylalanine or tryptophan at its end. CDR3 nucleotide sequence: TGTGCCAGCAGCAAGGGGGGGCTAGACCTCGGCGAGCAGTACTTA. Its translation: CASSKGGLDLGEQYL. The chain is built from TRBV7-6 and TRBJ2-7; D is possibly TRBD2 (7 bases). CDR1 is SGHVS, CDR2 FNYEAQ, per germline. The CDR3 is 15 residues long. V was shortened by 5 bases and J by 6 bases, with 20 bases between the two germline ends.

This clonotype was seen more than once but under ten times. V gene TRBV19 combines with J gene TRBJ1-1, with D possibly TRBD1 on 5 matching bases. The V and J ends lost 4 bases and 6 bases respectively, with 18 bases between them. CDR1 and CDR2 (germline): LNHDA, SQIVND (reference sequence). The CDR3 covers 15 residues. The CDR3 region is CASSSDSRRVPEAFF. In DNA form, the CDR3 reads TGTGCCAGTAGTAGTGACAGTCGCCGGGTCCCTGAAGCTTTCTTT.

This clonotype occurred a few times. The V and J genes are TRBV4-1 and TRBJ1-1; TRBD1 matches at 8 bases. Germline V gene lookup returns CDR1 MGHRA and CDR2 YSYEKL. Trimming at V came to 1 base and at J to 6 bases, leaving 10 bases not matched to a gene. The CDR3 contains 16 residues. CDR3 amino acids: CASSQAPTGVGAEAFF. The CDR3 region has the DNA TGCGCCAGCAGCCAAGCCCCGACAGGGGTGGGGGCTGAAGCTTTCTTT.

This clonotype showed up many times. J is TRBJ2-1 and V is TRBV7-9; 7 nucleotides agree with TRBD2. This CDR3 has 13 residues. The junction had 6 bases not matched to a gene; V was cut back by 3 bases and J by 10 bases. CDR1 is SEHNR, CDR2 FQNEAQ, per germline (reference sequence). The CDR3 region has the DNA TGTGCCAGCAGCTTCGGGACTAATGACGAGCAGTTCTTC. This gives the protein CASSFGTNDEQFF.

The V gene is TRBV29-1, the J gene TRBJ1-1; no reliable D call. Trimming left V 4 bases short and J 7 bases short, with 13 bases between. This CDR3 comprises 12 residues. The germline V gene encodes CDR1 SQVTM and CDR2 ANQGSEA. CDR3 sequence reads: CSVGRDLGEAFF. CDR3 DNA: TGCAGCGTTGGAAGGGATCTGGGTGAAGCTTTCTTT.

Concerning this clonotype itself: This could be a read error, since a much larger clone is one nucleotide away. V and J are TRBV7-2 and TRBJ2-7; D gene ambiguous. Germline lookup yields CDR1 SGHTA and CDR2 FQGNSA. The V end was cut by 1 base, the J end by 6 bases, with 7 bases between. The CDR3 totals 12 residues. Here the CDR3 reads CASSLGPGEQYF. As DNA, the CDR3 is TGTGCCAGCAGCTTAGGACCGGGCGAGCAGTACTTC.

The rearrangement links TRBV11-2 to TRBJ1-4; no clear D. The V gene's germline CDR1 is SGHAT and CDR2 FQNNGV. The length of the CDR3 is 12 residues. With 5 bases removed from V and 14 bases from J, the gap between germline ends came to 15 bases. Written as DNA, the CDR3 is TGTGCCAGCAGCCCCGGACCTTTAGGTCTGTTTTTT. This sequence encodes CASSPGPLGLFF. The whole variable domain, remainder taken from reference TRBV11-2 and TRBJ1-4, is EAGVAQSPRYKIIEKRQSVAFWCNPISGHATLYWYQQILGQGPKLLIQFQNNGVVDDSQLPKDRFSAERLKGVDSTLKIQPAKLEDSAVYLCASSPGPLGLFFGSGTQLSVL.

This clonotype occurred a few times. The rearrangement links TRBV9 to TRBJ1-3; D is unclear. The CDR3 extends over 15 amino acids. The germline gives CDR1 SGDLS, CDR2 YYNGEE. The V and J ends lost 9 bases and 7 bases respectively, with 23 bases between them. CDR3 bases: TGTGCCACGCGGGTAACTCCGGGAAATAAGAACACCATATATTTT. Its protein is CATRVTPGNKNTIYF.

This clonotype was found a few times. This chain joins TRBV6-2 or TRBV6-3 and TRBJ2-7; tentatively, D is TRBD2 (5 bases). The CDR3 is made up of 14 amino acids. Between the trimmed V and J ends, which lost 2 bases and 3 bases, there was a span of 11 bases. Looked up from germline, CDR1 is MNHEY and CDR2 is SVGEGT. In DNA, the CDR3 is TGTGCCAGCAGTTACCGGACTCGAAACTACGAGCAGTACTTC. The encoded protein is CASSYRTRNYEQYF.

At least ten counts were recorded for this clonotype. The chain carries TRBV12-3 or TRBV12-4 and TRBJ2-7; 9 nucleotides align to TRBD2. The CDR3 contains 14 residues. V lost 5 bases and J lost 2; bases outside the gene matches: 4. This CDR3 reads CASSLTSGTYEQYV. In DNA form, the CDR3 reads TGTGCCAGCAGTCTGACTAGCGGAACCTACGAGCAGTACGTC.

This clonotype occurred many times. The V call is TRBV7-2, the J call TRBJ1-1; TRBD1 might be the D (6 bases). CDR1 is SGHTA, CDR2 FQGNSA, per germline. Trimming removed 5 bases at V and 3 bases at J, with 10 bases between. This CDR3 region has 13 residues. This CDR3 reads CASSIKGDTEAFF. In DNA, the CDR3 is TGTGCCAGCAGCATCAAGGGGGACACTGAAGCTTTCTTT.

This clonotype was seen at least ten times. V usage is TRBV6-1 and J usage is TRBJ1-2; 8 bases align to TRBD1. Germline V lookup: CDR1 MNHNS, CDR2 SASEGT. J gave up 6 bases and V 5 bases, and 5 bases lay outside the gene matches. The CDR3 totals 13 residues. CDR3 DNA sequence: TGTGCCAGCAGTTCACAGGGGGGGAATGGCTACACCTTC. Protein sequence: CASSSQGGNGYTF.

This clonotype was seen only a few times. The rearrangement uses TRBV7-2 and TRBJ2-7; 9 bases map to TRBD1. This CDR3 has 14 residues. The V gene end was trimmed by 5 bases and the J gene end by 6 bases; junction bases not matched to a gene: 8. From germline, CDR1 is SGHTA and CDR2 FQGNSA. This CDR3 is CASSPGTGWSEQYF. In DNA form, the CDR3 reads TGTGCCAGCAGCCCTGGGACAGGGTGGAGCGAGCAGTACTTC.

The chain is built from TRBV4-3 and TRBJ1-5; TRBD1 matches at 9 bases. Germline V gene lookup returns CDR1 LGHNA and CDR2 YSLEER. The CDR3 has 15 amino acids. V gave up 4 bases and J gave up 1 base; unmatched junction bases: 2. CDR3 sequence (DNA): TGCGCCAGCAGCCCCACAGGGGGCAGCAATCAGCCCCAGCATTTT. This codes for CASSPTGGSNQPQHF.

In DNA form, the CDR3 reads TGCGCCAGCAGCCAAGATAGGCTACAGGCTTTACAGCCCCAGCATTTT. Protein sequence: CASSQDRLQALQPQHF. The rearrangement links TRBV4-1 to TRBJ1-5; weak D call: TRBD1 (5 bases). The CDR3 totals 16 residues. With 0 bases removed from V and 7 bases from J, the gap between germline ends came to 16 bases. Germline-derived CDR1 and CDR2 are MGHRA and YSYEKL.

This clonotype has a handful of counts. The CDR3 coding sequence is TGCAGTGCTAGAGTCCGGACAGGGGGCTCGGAGGGTTACGGGGAGCTGTTTTTT. It codes for CSARVRTGGSEGYGELFF. V is TRBV20-1 and J is TRBJ2-2; 11 nucleotides line up with TRBD1. Germline loops: CDR1 DFQATT, CDR2 SNEGSKA (reference sequence). CDR3 length: 18 residues. V trimming: 1 base; J trimming: 7 bases; junction bases outside the gene matches: 14.

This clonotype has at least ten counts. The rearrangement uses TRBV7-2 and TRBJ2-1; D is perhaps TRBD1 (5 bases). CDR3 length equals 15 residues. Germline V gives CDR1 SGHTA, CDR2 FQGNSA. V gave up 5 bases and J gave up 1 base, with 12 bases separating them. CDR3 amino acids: CASSTVRESYNEQFF. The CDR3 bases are TGTGCCAGCAGCACAGTCAGGGAATCCTACAATGAGCAGTTCTTC.

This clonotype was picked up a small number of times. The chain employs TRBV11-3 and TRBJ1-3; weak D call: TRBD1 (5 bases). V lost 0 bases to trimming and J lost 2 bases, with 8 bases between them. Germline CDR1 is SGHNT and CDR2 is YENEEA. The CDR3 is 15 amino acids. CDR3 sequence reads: CASSLEGTAGNTIYF. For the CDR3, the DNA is TGTGCCAGCAGCTTAGAAGGGACTGCTGGAAACACCATATATTTT.

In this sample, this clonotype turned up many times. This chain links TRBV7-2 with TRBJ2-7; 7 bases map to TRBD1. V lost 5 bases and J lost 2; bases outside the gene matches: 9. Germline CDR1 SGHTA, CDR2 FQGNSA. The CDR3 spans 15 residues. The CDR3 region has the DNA TGTGCCAGCAGCACCAGGACAGGTAACCCCTACGAGCAGTACTTC. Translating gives CASSTRTGNPYEQYF.

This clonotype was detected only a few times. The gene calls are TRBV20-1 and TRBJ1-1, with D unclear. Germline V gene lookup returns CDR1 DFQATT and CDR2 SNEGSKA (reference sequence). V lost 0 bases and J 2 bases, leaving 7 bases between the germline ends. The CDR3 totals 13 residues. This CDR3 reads CSARDYRNTEAFF. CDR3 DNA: TGCAGTGCTAGAGATTACCGAAACACTGAAGCTTTCTTT.

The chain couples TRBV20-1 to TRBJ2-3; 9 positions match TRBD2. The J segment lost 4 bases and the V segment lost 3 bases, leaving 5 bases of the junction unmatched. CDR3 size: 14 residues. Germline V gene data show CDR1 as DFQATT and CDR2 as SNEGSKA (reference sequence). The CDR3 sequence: CSASASGDSDTQYF. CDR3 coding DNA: TGCAGTGCTAGCGCTAGCGGGGACTCAGATACGCAGTATTTT.

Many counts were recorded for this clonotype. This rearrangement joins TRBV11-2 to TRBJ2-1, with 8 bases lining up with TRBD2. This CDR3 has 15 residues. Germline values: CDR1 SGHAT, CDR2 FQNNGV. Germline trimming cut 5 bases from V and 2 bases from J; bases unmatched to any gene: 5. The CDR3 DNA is TGTGCCAGCAGCGGGAGCGGGAGCCCCTACAATGAGCAGTTCTTC. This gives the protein CASSGSGSPYNEQFF.

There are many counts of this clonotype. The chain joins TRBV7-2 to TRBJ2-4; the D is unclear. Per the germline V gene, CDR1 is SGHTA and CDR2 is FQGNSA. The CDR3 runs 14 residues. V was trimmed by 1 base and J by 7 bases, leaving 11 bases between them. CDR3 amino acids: CASSLGGPGNIQYF. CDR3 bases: TGTGCCAGCAGCTTAGGCGGCCCTGGGAACATTCAGTACTTC.